These T cell receptor beta chains were read from a single sample in a study of PD-1 blockade in classical Hodgkin lymphoma. Sequencing used immunoSEQ multiplex PCR; TCRdb keeps in-frame clones, though not all of them. The sample has around 32,000 clones, 88% seen once. Sequenced material: CD4+ T cells from blood. The receptors derive from a human donor with classical Hodgkin lymphoma. Both conserved end residues are part of each CDR3. The order of the fields is CDR3 protein, CDR3 DNA, clone size, J gene, D gene, V gene. The D gene is left open where the match is weak. Rows may omit the clone size; those that give it use once, few, many or a size class.

cdr3_aa: CASSFDRYTEAFF
cdr3_nt: TGTGCCAGCAGCTTCGACAGATACACTGAAGCTTTCTTT
clone_size: .
j_call: TRBJ1-1
d_call: .
v_call: TRBV11-2

cdr3_aa: CAIPGSQPRSGELFF
cdr3_nt: TGTGCCATTCCCGGGAGCCAGCCGAGGTCCGGGGAGCTGTTTTTT
clone_size: few
j_call: TRBJ2-2
d_call: .
v_call: TRBV6-1

cdr3_aa: CASRDRVGSGNTIYF
cdr3_nt: TGTGCCAGCAGGGACAGGGTTGGCTCTGGAAACACCATATATTTT
clone_size: .
j_call: TRBJ1-3
d_call: TRBD1
v_call: TRBV6-1

cdr3_aa: CASSVAPSAPNEQFF
cdr3_nt: TGTGCCAGCAGCGTTGCGCCGAGTGCACCGAATGAGCAGTTCTTC
clone_size: .
j_call: TRBJ2-1
d_call: .
v_call: TRBV9

cdr3_aa: CASSVDSGLLSDTQYF
cdr3_nt: TGTGCCAGCAGCGTAGACAGCGGGCTCCTTTCGGATACGCAGTATTTT
clone_size: .
j_call: TRBJ2-3
d_call: .
v_call: TRBV9

cdr3_aa: CASSWAGAGYEQYF
cdr3_nt: TGCGCCAGCAGCTGGGCGGGAGCAGGGTACGAGCAGTACTTC
clone_size: .
j_call: TRBJ2-7
d_call: TRBD2
v_call: TRBV5-1

cdr3_aa: CASSLRFRADTQYF
cdr3_nt: TGTGCCAGCAGTTTGAGGTTTCGGGCAGATACGCAGTATTTT
clone_size: .
j_call: TRBJ2-3
d_call: .
v_call: TRBV28

cdr3_aa: CASSLEQGGGETQYF
cdr3_nt: TGTGCCAGCAGCTTAGAACAGGGGGGCGGGGAGACCCAGTACTTC
clone_size: .
j_call: TRBJ2-5
d_call: TRBD1
v_call: TRBV11-2

cdr3_aa: CASSRSSGRGTGELFF
cdr3_nt: TGTGCCAGCAGTCGGTCGAGCGGGAGGGGCACCGGGGAGCTGTTTTTT
clone_size: .
j_call: TRBJ2-2
d_call: TRBD2
v_call: TRBV27

cdr3_aa: CASSVGGHSYEQYF
cdr3_nt: TGTGCCAGCAGCGTAGGGGGTCACTCCTACGAGCAGTACTTC
clone_size: few
j_call: TRBJ2-7
d_call: .
v_call: TRBV2

cdr3_aa: CASSLAGGRSNEQFF
cdr3_nt: TGTGCCAGCAGCTTAGCTGGCGGGAGAAGCAATGAGCAGTTCTTC
clone_size: .
j_call: TRBJ2-1
d_call: TRBD2
v_call: TRBV7-9

cdr3_aa: CASSLVPGTGSYGYTF
cdr3_nt: TGTGCCAGCAGCTTGGTTCCCGGGACAGGGAGCTATGGCTACACCTTC
clone_size: .
j_call: TRBJ1-2
d_call: TRBD1
v_call: TRBV5-8

cdr3_aa: CASSLVLAGGGEQFF
cdr3_nt: TGTGCCAGCAGCTTAGTACTAGCGGGAGGAGGGGAGCAGTTCTTC
clone_size: .
j_call: TRBJ2-1
d_call: TRBD2
v_call: TRBV11-2

cdr3_aa: CASSGGLAGGLEQFF
cdr3_nt: TGTGCCAGCAGCGGCGGACTAGCGGGAGGGCTTGAGCAGTTCTTC
clone_size: .
j_call: TRBJ2-1
d_call: TRBD2
v_call: TRBV9

cdr3_aa: CAISGGYLDRGLYGYTF
cdr3_nt: TGTGCCATCAGTGGAGGCTACTTGGACAGGGGGCTCTATGGCTACACCTTC
clone_size: .
j_call: TRBJ1-2
d_call: TRBD1
v_call: TRBV10-3

cdr3_aa: CASRISGVARGIWSNEQFF
cdr3_nt: TGTGCCAGCAGAATTAGTGGGGTGGCCCGCGGAATTTGGAGCAATGAGCAGTTCTTC
clone_size: .
j_call: TRBJ2-1
d_call: .
v_call: TRBV7-2

cdr3_aa: CASRSQGARGYTF
cdr3_nt: TGTGCCAGCAGGAGCCAGGGGGCTCGGGGCTACACCTTC
clone_size: .
j_call: TRBJ1-2
d_call: TRBD1
v_call: TRBV6-5

cdr3_aa: CASSLTASPTTEAFF
cdr3_nt: TGCGCCAGCAGCTTGACAGCCTCCCCGACCACTGAAGCTTTCTTT
clone_size: .
j_call: TRBJ1-1
d_call: .
v_call: TRBV5-1

cdr3_aa: CASSGDRGRGYTF
cdr3_nt: TGTGCCAGCAGCGGGGACAGGGGGCGCGGCTACACCTTC
clone_size: .
j_call: TRBJ1-2
d_call: TRBD1
v_call: TRBV28

cdr3_aa: CASMGFGGANTGELFF
cdr3_nt: TGTGCCAGTATGGGGTTCGGCGGGGCGAACACCGGGGAGCTGTTTTTT
clone_size: .
j_call: TRBJ2-2
d_call: .
v_call: TRBV19

cdr3_aa: CAWSVLVETQYF
cdr3_nt: TGTGCCTGGAGTGTATTAGTGGAGACCCAGTACTTC
clone_size: .
j_call: TRBJ2-5
d_call: .
v_call: TRBV30

cdr3_aa: CASTPLAGTYNEQFF
cdr3_nt: TGTGCCAGCACCCCCCTAGCGGGCACCTACAATGAGCAGTTCTTC
clone_size: few
j_call: TRBJ2-1
d_call: TRBD2
v_call: TRBV28